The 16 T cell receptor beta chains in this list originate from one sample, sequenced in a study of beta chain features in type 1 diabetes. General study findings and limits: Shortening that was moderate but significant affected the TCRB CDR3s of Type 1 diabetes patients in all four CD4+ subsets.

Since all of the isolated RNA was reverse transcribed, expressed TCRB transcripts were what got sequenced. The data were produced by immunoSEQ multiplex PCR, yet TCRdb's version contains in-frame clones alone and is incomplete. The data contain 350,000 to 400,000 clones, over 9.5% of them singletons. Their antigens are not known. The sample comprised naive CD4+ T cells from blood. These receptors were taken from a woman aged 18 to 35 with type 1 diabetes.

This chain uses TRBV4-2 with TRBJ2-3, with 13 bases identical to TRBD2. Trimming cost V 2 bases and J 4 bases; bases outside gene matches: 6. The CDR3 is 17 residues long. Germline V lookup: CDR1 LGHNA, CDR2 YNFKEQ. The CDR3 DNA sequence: TGTGCCAGCAGCCAAACGACTAGCGGGAGGTCTCCAGATACGCAGTATTTT. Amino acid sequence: CASSQTTSGRSPDTQYF.

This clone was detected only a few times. The chain's CDR3 is CASSEWAPEAFF. The CDR3 DNA reads as TGTGCCAGCAGTGAATGGGCCCCTGAAGCTTTCTTT. This chain connects TRBV2 to TRBJ1-1; no clear D gene. Germline CDR1 is SNHLY and CDR2 is FYNNEI. The CDR3 runs 12 residues. V dropped 2 bases and J dropped 6 bases, with 7 bases sitting between them.

The DNA for the CDR3 is TGTGCCAGCAGCTTGGAAGGGGGCGCGAATCCCCAGACCCAGTACTTC. Amino acids: CASSLEGGANPQTQYF. This sequence joins TRBV5-4 and TRBJ2-5; 7 positions agree with TRBD1. Germline V gene sequence: CDR1 SGHNT, CDR2 YYREEE (reference sequence). The CDR3 consists of 16 residues. With V trimmed by 0 bases and J by 6 bases, 11 bases remained unmatched.

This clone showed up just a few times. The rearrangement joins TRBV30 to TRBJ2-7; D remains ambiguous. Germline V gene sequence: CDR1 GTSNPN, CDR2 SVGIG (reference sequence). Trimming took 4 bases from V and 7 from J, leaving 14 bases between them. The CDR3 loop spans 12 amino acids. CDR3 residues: CAWTVGVGEQYF. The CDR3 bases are TGTGCCTGGACGGTAGGAGTTGGAGAGCAGTACTTC. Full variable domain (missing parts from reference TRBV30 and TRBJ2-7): SQTIHQWPATLVQPVGSPLSLECTVEGTSNPNLYWYRQAAGRGLQLLFYSVGIGQISSEVPQNLSASRPQDRQFILSSKKLLLSDSGFYLCAWTVGVGEQYFGPGTRLTVT.

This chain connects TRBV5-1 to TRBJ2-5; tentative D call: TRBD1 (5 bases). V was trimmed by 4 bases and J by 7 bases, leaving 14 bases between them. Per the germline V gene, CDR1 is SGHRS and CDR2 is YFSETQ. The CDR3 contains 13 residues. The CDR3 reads CASSRRERGTQYF. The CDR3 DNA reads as TGCGCCAGCAGCCGCAGGGAACGAGGGACCCAGTACTTC.

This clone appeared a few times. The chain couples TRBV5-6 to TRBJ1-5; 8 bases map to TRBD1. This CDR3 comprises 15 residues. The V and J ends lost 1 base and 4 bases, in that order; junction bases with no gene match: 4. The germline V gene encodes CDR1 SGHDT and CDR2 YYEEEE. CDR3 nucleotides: TGTGCCAGCAGCTTGCGGCAGGGGGCGAATCAGCCCCAGCATTTT. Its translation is CASSLRQGANQPQHF.

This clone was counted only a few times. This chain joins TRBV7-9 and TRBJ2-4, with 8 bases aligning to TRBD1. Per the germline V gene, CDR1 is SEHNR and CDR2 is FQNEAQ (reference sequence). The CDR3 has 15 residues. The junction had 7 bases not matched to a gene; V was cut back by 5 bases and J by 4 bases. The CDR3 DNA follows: TGTGCCAGCAGCCCTGGGGACAGGTTAAAAAACATTCAGTACTTC. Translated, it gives CASSPGDRLKNIQYF.

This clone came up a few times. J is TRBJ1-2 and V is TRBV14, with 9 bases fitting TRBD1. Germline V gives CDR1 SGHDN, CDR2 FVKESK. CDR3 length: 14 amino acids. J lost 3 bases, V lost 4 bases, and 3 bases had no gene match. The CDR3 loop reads CASSPGTGHYGYTF. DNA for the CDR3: TGTGCCAGCAGCCCCGGGACAGGGCACTATGGCTACACCTTC.

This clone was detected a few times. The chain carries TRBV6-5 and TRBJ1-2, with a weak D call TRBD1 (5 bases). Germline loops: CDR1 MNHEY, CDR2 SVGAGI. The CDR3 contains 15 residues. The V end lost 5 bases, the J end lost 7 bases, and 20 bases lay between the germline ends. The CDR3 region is CASSAGRPIAGGYTF. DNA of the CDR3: TGTGCCAGCAGTGCGGGACGGCCTATCGCGGGTGGCTACACCTTC.

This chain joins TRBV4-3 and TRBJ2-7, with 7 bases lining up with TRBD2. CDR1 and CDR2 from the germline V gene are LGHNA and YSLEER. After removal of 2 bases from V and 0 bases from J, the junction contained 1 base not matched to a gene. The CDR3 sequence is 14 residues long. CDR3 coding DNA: TGCGCCAGCAGCCAACTAGCGGACTCCTACGAGCAGTACTTC. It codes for CASSQLADSYEQYF.

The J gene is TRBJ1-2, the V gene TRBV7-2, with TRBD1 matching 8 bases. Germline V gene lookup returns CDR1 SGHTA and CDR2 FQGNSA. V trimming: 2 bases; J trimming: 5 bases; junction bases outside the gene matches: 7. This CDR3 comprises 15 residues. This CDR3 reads CASSLYRGQDYGYTF. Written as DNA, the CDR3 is TGTGCCAGCAGCTTATATAGGGGACAGGATTATGGCTACACCTTC.

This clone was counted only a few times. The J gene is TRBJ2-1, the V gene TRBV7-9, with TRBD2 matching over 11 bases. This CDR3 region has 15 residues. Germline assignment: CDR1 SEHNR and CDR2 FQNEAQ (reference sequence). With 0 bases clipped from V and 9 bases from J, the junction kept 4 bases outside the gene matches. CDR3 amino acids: CASSLALAGDGEQFF. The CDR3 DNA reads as TGTGCCAGCAGCTTAGCACTAGCGGGAGATGGTGAGCAGTTCTTC.

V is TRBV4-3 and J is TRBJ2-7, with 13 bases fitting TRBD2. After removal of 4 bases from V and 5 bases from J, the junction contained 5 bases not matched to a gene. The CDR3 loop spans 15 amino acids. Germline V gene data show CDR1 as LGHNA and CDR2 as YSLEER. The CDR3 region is CASSRRGLAGDEQYF. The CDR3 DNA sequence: TGCGCCAGCAGCCGAAGAGGACTAGCGGGAGACGAGCAGTACTTC.

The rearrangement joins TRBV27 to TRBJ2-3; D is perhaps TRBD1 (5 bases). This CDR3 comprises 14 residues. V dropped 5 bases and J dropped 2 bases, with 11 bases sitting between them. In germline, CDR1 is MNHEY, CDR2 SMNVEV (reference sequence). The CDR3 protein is CASSRTGDTDTQYF. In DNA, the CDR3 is TGTGCCAGCAGTCGCACAGGCGACACAGATACGCAGTATTTT.

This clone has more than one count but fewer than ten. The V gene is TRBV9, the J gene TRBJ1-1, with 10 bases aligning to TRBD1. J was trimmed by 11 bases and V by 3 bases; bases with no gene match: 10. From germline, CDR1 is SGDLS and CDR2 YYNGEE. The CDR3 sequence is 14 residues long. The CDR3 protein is CASSAWDRGVGAFF. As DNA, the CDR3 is TGTGCCAGCAGCGCCTGGGACAGGGGAGTAGGGGCTTTCTTT.

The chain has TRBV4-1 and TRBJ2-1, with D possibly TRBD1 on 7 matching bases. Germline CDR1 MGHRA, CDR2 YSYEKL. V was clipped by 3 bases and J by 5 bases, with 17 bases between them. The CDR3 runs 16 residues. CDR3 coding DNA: TGCGCCAGCAGCCAGCCTCGGGGGACAGCCGACAATGAGCAGTTCTTC. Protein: CASSQPRGTADNEQFF.